The rows below give T cell receptor beta chains drawn from one sample of a study of radiotherapy plus CTLA-4 blockade in lung cancer. The assay was immunoSEQ multiplex PCR, and TCRdb's table has in-frame clones only and misses some. There are 85,000 to 130,000 clones in the sample; more than 75% occur only once, and about 2.2% lies in the top ten. This specimen consisted of peripheral blood, obtained from a patient treated with radiotherapy plus ipilimumab. The receptors were gathered from a human donor with non-small cell lung cancer that progressed on radiotherapy plus ipilimumab. Some clones in this sample may be carry-over from other donors' samples. CDR3s leave out the opening cysteine and the closing phenylalanine or tryptophan. Clone size appears in some rows only: once, few, many, or a class for an expanded clone.

-	TRBV5-1	ASSLAEGALYEQY
-	TRBV7-6	ASSSTAYIEQEPPTDTQY
-	TRBV4-2	ASSPPPANTEAF
-	TRBV2	ASLGTGPEKLF
-	TRBV5-1	ASSLVGTGDEKLF
-	TRBV7-8	ASSSRLAGRGSDEQF
-	TRBV7-2	ASSLEWVPGVYEQY
-	TRBV7-3	ASSSRGASGVSSYNEQF
-	TRBV5-1	ASSLTVPNNEQF
-	TRBV2	ASSVRSGGGYEQY
few	TRBV19	ASSKAGVGYGYT
once	TRBV4-1	ASSQGVTEAF
-	TRBV18	ASSPINRETEAF
-	TRBV7-2	ASSIQTGAGNTEAF
-	TRBV4-3	ASSYSLGRTGELF
-	TRBV29-1	SLGDGGETQY
-	TRBV11-2	ASSLEGTGGNTGELF
-	TRBV4-3	ASSQDGVYPNTGELF
few	TRBV9	ASSPLAGGSYEQY
once	TRBV6-6	ASSSQGAGSYNEQF
-	TRBV6-4	ASSDTYADTQY
-	TRBV4-2	ASSPGGTGDLYGYT
few	TRBV11-2	ASSLGFSGGQQETQY